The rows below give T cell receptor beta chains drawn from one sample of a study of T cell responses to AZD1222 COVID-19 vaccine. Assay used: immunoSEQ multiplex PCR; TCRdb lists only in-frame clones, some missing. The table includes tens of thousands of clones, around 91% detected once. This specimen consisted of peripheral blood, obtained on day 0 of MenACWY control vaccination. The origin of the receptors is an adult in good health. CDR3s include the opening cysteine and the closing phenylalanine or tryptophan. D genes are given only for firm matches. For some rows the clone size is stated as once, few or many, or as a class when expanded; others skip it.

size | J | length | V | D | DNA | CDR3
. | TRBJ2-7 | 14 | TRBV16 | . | TGTGCCAGCAGCCAATCCCAGGGTATCGACGAGCAGTACTTC | CASSQSQGIDEQYF
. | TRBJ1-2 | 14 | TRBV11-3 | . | TGTGCCAGCAGCCCAGGGGACTGGAACTATGGCTACACCTTC | CASSPGDWNYGYTF
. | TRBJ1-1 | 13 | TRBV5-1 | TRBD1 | TGCGCCAGCAGCACGGGACAGGGTGCTTCAGCTTTCTTT | CASSTGQGASAFF
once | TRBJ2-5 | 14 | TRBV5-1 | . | TGCGCCAGCAGCCCTGGAGGGCTACAAGAGACCCAGTACTTC | CASSPGGLQETQYF
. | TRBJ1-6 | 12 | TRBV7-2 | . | TGTGCCAGCAGCTTTTCCATTCCACCCCTCCACTTT | CASSFSIPPLHF
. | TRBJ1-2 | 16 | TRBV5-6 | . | TGTGCCAGCAGCCCTCCGGACAGCCGTCTTAACTATGGCTACACCTTC | CASSPPDSRLNYGYTF
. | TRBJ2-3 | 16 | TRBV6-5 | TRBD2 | TGTGCCAGCAGTTACCAGGGAGCGGGGGCGGCAGATACGCAGTATTTT | CASSYQGAGAADTQYF
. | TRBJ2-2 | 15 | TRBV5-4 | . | TGTGCCAGCAGCTTGGCCGGGACGAACACCGGGGAGCTGTTTTTT | CASSLAGTNTGELFF
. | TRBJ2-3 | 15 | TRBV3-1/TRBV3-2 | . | TGTGCCAGCAGCCAAGATTTGGCTAGCCCAGATACGCAGTATTTT | CASSQDLASPDTQYF
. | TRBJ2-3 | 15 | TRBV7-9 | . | TGTGCCAGCAGCTTAATAGGGTCAGGGTCAGATACGCAGTATTTT | CASSLIGSGSDTQYF
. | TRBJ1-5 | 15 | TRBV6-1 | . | TGTGCCAGCAGTGAAGTGCCTCGAAGGGATCAGCCCCAGCATTTT | CASSEVPRRDQPQHF
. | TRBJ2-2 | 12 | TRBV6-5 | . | TGTGCCAGCAGGGACAATCGCGGGGAGCTGTTTTTT | CASRDNRGELFF
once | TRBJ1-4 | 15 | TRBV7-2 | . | TGTGCCAGCAGCTTAGATGGCAGGGAGAATGAAAAACTGTTTTTT | CASSLDGRENEKLFF
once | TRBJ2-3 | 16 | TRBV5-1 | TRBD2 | TGCGCCAGCAGCTTGGAGGTAGCGGGAGGGCTGGATACGCAGTATTTT | CASSLEVAGGLDTQYF
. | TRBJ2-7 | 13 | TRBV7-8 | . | TGTGCCAGCAGGAAATCGGCTTCCTACGAGCAGTACTTC | CASRKSASYEQYF
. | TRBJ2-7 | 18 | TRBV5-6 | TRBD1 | TGTGCCAGCAGCACCCAACCGGGACAGGGGGCGAGACGCGACGAGCAGTACTTC | CASSTQPGQGARRDEQYF
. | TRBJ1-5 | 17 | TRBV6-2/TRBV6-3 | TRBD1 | TGTGCCAGCAGTTACTCACCCGTGGACAGGGGCAATCAGCCCCAGCATTTT | CASSYSPVDRGNQPQHF